Listed here are 19 T cell receptor beta chains from one sample, sequenced in a study of naive and memory T cell subsets. Both TRBC1 and TRBC2 were covered by a beta constant-region primer of two equimolar oligonucleotides. Nested alpha and beta constant-region primers with the SP2 primer drove four PCR rounds on ligated cDNA. Each CDR3 protein gets one entry after TCRdb re-called the UMI-ligation and nested PCR reads with MiXCR. The profile shows some 82,000 distinct CDR3 sequences, roughly 12% of them singletons. Study outcomes and limitations: Possibly reflecting memory cells re-expressing CD45RA, a few larger clonotypes occurred in naive repertoires, especially CD8.

Their specific antigens are unknown. The source material was naive CD4+ T cells from blood. The source of these receptors is a human donor in good health.

This clonotype was detected a few times. V gene TRBV28 combines with J gene TRBJ2-7, with D perhaps assigned TRBD1 or TRBD2 (5 bases each). Trimming stripped 4 bases from V and 1 base from J, with 17 bases between. From germline, CDR1 is MDHEN and CDR2 SYDVKM. The CDR3 sequence is 16 residues long. In DNA form, the CDR3 reads TGTGCCAGCAGTTCGGGGCCGGGCATGGGGTCCTACGAGCAGTACTTC. This sequence encodes CASSSGPGMGSYEQYF.

The rearrangement links TRBV6-2 or TRBV6-3 to TRBJ2-2, with TRBD1 matching over 7 bases. V lost 11 bases to trimming and J lost 2 bases; unmatched junction nucleotides: 8. Germline V gene lookup returns CDR1 MNHEY and CDR2 SVGEGT. This CDR3 comprises 14 residues. CDR3 region: CAHRGTANTGELFF. As DNA, the CDR3 is TGTGCCCACCGAGGGACAGCAAACACCGGGGAGCTGTTTTTT.

Ten or more counts support this clonotype. The chain couples TRBV29-1 to TRBJ1-1; D not certain. V dropped 7 bases and J dropped 0 bases, with 18 bases sitting between them. Germline loops: CDR1 SQVTM, CDR2 ANQGSEA. The CDR3 contains 15 residues. The CDR3 nucleotides read TGCAGCGCCCAGCCGTCTTGGGCTTTGAACACTGAAGCTTTCTTT. Amino acids: CSAQPSWALNTEAFF.

This clonotype was seen only a few times. V usage is TRBV25-1 and J usage is TRBJ2-3; D perhaps matches TRBD1 (5 bases). CDR1 and CDR2 (germline): MGHDK, SYGVNS. The V end lost 5 bases, the J end lost 2 bases, and 11 bases lay between the germline ends. The CDR3 covers 14 residues. The CDR3 is CASSPGFATDTQYF. DNA of the CDR3: TGTGCCAGCAGTCCAGGGTTTGCCACAGATACGCAGTATTTT.

This clonotype has ten or more counts. The V gene is TRBV4-2, the J gene TRBJ2-1; TRBD2 agrees at 10 bases. The germline gives CDR1 LGHNA, CDR2 YNFKEQ. V shed 4 bases and J 0 bases; nucleotides not matched to a gene: 3. The CDR3 extends over 16 amino acids. CDR3 in DNA: TGTGCCAGCAGCCTACTAGCGGGGACCTCCTACAATGAGCAGTTCTTC. Protein sequence: CASSLLAGTSYNEQFF.

This clonotype came up many times. This rearrangement joins TRBV9 to TRBJ2-6, with 10 bases lining up with TRBD1. This CDR3 is 21 amino acids long. Germline loops: CDR1 SGDLS, CDR2 YYNGEE. The V segment lost 2 bases and the J segment 2 bases; nucleotides outside the gene matches: 16. CDR3 nucleotide sequence: TGTGCCAGCAGCGTGTTTGGGTCCGGGACAGGGGTTGGTCCTGGGGCCAACGTCCTGACTTTC. Its translation is CASSVFGSGTGVGPGANVLTF.

This clonotype appeared a few times. The chain recombines TRBV3-1 with TRBJ2-4, with D perhaps TRBD1 (5 bases). Trimming cost V 2 bases and J 0 bases, with 17 bases left between them. The V gene's germline CDR1 is LGHDT and CDR2 YNNKEL (reference sequence). The CDR3 runs 18 residues. CDR3 amino acids: CASSQKDKGSIAKNIQYF. In DNA, the CDR3 is TGTGCCAGCAGCCAAAAGGACAAGGGATCGATAGCCAAAAACATTCAGTACTTC.

This clonotype was detected many times. The V gene is TRBV7-9, the J gene TRBJ1-2; D is perhaps TRBD1 (5 bases). The CDR3 loop spans 16 amino acids. Trimming cost V 5 bases and J 7 bases, with 23 bases left between them. Germline V lookup: CDR1 SEHNR, CDR2 FQNEAQ (reference sequence). CDR3 amino acids: CASSLPRGVSIRGYTF. The CDR3 DNA sequence: TGTGCCAGCAGCCTCCCGCGGGGCGTCTCAATCCGTGGCTACACCTTC.

This sequence joins TRBV28 and TRBJ1-4, with TRBD1 identical over 8 bases. Germline V gene lookup returns CDR1 MDHEN and CDR2 SYDVKM. V was pared by 5 bases and J by 11 bases, with 13 bases of the junction left unmatched. The CDR3 sequence is 15 residues long. Written as DNA, the CDR3 is TGTGCCAGCAGTCCAACCGGGACAGGACAAGTTAAACTGTTTTTT. Amino acids: CASSPTGTGQVKLFF.

This clonotype has ten or more counts. The chain is built from TRBV7-9 and TRBJ1-5, with unresolved D. The V gene's germline CDR1 is SEHNR and CDR2 FQNEAQ (reference sequence). CDR3 length: 17 amino acids. Trimming took 1 base from V and 4 from J, leaving 17 bases between them. CDR3 residues: CASSLEGSRTPNQPQHF. Written as DNA, the CDR3 is TGTGCCAGCAGCTTAGAAGGGTCGCGGACTCCTAATCAGCCCCAGCATTTT.

This clonotype was seen ten or more times. The gene calls are TRBV7-2 and TRBJ2-5; tentative D call: TRBD2 (6 bases). The CDR3 is 16 residues long. Trimming pared 1 base from V and 2 bases from J, leaving 14 bases between. Germline CDR1 and CDR2: SGHTA and FQGNSA. The CDR3 loop reads CASSLGTGRTQETQYF. As DNA, the CDR3 is TGTGCCAGCAGCTTAGGGACGGGGAGGACACAAGAGACCCAGTACTTC.

J is TRBJ2-7 and V is TRBV27; 10 bases match TRBD1. The CDR3 is 16 amino acids. Germline values: CDR1 MNHEY, CDR2 SMNVEV (reference sequence). After removal of 6 bases from V and 6 bases from J, the junction contained 14 bases not matched to a gene. CDR3 in amino acids: CASSPRTGTGDSEQYF. The DNA of the CDR3 is TGTGCCAGCAGCCCTCGGACCGGGACAGGGGACTCCGAGCAGTACTTC.

This clonotype has more than one count but fewer than ten. V is TRBV14 and J is TRBJ2-2; D remains ambiguous. With 0 bases removed from V and 6 bases from J, the gap between germline ends came to 5 bases. The CDR3 covers 13 residues. Germline values: CDR1 SGHDN, CDR2 FVKESK. The CDR3 spells CASSQDPAGELFF. CDR3 DNA sequence: TGTGCCAGCAGCCAAGATCCGGCCGGGGAGCTGTTTTTT.

This clonotype came up a few times. The chain couples TRBV7-2 to TRBJ1-1; 9 bases are a match to TRBD1. The V and J ends lost 7 bases and 1 base, in that order; junction bases with no gene match: 4. CDR3 length: 14 residues. CDR1 is SGHTA, CDR2 FQGNSA, per germline. CDR3 bases: TGTGCCAGCATCACAGGGGGCACGAACACTGAAGCTTTCTTT. This gives the protein CASITGGTNTEAFF.

The chain carries TRBV27 and TRBJ2-3; the match to TRBD2 covers 12 bases. Per the germline V gene, CDR1 is MNHEY and CDR2 is SMNVEV (reference sequence). The CDR3 runs to 19 residues. Trimming removed 1 base from V and 0 bases from J; junction bases left unmatched: 8. DNA for the CDR3: TGTGCCAGCAGTTTATACGGGACTAGCGGGTATTCTAGCACAGATACGCAGTATTTT. It codes for CASSLYGTSGYSSTDTQYF.

This clonotype was observed a handful of times. This chain connects TRBV9 to TRBJ1-1; the D gene is possibly TRBD1 (5 bases). CDR1 is SGDLS, CDR2 YYNGEE, per germline. V was cut by 6 bases and J by 0 bases, with 18 bases left in between. The CDR3 covers 16 residues. CDR3 sequence: CASTKRGDSLNTEAFF. DNA of the CDR3: TGTGCCAGCACCAAGAGGGGTGACAGCTTGAACACTGAAGCTTTCTTT.

This clonotype was observed a few times. This chain joins TRBV11-2 and TRBJ2-1; TRBD2 matches 8 bases. From germline, CDR1 is SGHAT and CDR2 FQNNGV. V dropped 2 bases and J dropped 6; count of bases not matched to a gene: 6. The CDR3 consists of 15 residues. The DNA of the CDR3 is TGTGCCAGCAGCTTAACTAGCGGACCCTCCAATGAGCAGTTCTTC. Translating it yields CASSLTSGPSNEQFF.

This clonotype was seen a few times. This rearrangement joins TRBV12-5 to TRBJ2-1; D perhaps matches TRBD2 (6 bases). This CDR3 region has 16 residues. V lost 5 bases and J 2 bases, leaving 16 bases between the germline ends. The germline V gene encodes CDR1 LGHNT and CDR2 FRNRAP. The CDR3 is CASGAGLAITYNEQFF. CDR3 coding DNA: TGTGCTAGTGGTGCAGGTCTAGCGATAACCTACAATGAGCAGTTCTTC.

The chain carries TRBV5-1 and TRBJ2-3; D is possibly TRBD1 (6 bases). Trimming cost V 3 bases and J 0 bases, with 8 bases left between them. Germline CDR1 and CDR2: SGHRS and YFSETQ. The CDR3 is 14 amino acids. In nucleotides, the CDR3 is TGCGCCAGCAGCTCAGGACAGAGCACAGATACGCAGTATTTT. This gives the protein CASSSGQSTDTQYF.